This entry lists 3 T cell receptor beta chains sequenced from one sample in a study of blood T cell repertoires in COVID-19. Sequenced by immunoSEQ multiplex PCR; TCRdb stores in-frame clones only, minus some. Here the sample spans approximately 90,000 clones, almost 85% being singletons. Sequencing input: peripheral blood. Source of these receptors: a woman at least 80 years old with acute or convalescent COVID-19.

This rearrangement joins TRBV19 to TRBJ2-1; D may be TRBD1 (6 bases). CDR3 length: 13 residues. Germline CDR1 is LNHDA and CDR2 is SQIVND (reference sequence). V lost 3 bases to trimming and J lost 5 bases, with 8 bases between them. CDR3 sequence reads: CASSIGQNNEQFF. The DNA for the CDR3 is TGTGCCAGTAGTATTGGACAGAACAATGAGCAGTTCTTC. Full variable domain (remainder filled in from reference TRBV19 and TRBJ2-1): DGGITQSPKYLFRKEGQNVTLSCEQNLNHDAMYWYRQDPGQGLRLIYYSQIVNDFQKGDIAEGYSVSREKKESFPLTVTSAQKNPTAFYLCASSIGQNNEQFFGPGTRLTVL.

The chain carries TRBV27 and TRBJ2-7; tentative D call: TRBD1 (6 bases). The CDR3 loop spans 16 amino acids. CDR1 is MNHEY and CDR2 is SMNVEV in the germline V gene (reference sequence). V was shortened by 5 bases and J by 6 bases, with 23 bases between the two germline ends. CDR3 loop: CASSPSGSAGVGEQYF. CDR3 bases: TGTGCCAGCAGTCCCTCCGGATCGGCAGGGGTGGGCGAGCAGTACTTC.

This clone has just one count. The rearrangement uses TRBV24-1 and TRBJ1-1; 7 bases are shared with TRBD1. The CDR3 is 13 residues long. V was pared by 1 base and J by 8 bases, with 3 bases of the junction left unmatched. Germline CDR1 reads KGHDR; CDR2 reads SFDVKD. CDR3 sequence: CATSDLTQGEAFF. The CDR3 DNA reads TGTGCCACCAGTGATTTAACACAGGGGGAAGCTTTCTTT.